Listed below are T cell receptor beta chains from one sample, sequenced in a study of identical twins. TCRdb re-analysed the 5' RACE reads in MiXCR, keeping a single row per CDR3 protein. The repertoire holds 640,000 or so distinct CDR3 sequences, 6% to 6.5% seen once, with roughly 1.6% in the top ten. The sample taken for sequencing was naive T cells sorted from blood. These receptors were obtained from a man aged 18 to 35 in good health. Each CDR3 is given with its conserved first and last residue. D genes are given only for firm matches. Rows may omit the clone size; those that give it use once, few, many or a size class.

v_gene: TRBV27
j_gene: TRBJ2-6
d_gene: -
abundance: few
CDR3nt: TGTGCCAGCAGGCATGGGATTTACTCTGGGGCCAACGTCCTGACTTTC
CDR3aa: CASRHGIYSGANVLTF

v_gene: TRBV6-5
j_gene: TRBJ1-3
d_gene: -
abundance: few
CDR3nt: TGTGCCAGCAGTTACGCATCTCGCTCTGGAAACACCATATATTTT
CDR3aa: CASSYASRSGNTIYF

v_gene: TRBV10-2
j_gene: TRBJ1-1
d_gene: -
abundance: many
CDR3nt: TGCGCCAGCAGAATTCGGGGCACGGGCCCCACTGAAGCTTTCTTT
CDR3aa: CASRIRGTGPTEAFF

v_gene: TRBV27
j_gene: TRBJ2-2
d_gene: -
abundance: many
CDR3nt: TGTGCCAGCAGTTTGGACAGAATCACCGGGGAGCTGTTTTTT
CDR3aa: CASSLDRITGELFF

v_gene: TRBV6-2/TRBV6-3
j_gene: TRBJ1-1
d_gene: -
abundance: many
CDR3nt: TGTGCCAGCAGTTACTCCTTGGGGACTGAAGCTTTCTTT
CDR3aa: CASSYSLGTEAFF

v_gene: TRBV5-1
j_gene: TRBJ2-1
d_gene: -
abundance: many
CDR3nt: TGCGCCAGCAGCTTGGCCAGCCGCGAGCAGTTCTTC
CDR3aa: CASSLASREQFF

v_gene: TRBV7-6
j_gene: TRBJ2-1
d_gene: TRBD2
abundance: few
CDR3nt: TGTGCCAGCAGCTTAGGGACTAGCGGTTTTGATGAGCAGTTCTTC
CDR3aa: CASSLGTSGFDEQFF

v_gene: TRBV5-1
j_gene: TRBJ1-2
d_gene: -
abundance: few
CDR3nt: TGCGCCAGCAGCGGCGGACAGACTAACTATGGCTACACCTTC
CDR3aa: CASSGGQTNYGYTF

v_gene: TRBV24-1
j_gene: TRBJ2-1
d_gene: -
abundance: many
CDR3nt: TGTGCCACCAGTGATTCGGGACTTTACAATGAGCAGTTCTTC
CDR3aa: CATSDSGLYNEQFF

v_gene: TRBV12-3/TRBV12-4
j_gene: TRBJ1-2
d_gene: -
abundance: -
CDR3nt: TGTGCCAGCAGTTCCGGGACGGATGGCTACACCTTC
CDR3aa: CASSSGTDGYTF

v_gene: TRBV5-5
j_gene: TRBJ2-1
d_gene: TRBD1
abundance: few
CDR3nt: TGTGCCAGCAGCCGAACGACAGGGGGCGATGAGCAGTTCTTC
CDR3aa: CASSRTTGGDEQFF

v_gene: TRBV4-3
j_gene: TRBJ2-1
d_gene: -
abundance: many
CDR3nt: TGCGCCAGCAGCCAGGCAAGGACAGAGCAGTTCTTC
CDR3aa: CASSQARTEQFF

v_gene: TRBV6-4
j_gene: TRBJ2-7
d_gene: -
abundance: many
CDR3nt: TGTGCCAGCCCGGGGCGGGGCTACGAGGAGCAGTACTTC
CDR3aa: CASPGRGYEEQYF

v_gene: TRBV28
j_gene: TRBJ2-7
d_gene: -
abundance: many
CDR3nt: TGTGCCAGCAGTTTAGTATATGGGGACTACGAGCAGTACTTC
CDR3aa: CASSLVYGDYEQYF

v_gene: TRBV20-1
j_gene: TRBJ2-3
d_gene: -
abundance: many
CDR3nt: TGCAGTGCTCCAAGGGACTTGACCGCGGGTACGCAGTATTTT
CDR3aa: CSAPRDLTAGTQYF

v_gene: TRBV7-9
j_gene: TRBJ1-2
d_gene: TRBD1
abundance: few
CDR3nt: TGTGCCAGCAGCAAATCGACAGGGGGCGGTAACTATGGCTACACCTTC
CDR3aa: CASSKSTGGGNYGYTF

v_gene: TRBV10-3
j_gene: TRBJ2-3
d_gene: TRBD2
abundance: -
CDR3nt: TGTGCCATCAGTGAACGACTAGCGGTTAGCACAGATACGCAGTATTTT
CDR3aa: CAISERLAVSTDTQYF

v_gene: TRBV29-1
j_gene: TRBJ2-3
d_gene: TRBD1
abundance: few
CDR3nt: TGCAGCGTTGAAGGGGGACAGGGGGTACCCCCTAGCACAGATACGCAGTATTTT
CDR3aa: CSVEGGQGVPPSTDTQYF

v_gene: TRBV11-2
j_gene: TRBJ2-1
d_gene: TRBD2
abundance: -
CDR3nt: TGTGCCAGCAGCTTAGTCGCAGCGGGAGGAGGTAATGAGCAGTTCTTC
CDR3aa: CASSLVAAGGGNEQFF

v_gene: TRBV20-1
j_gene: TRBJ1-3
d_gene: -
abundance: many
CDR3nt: TGCAGTGCTAGTGAAGGACCGGGCGGTAGGACCATATATTTT
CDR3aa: CSASEGPGGRTIYF

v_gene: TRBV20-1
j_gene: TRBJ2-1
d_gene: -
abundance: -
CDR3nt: TGCAGTGCTAGTACATCGCGGGCCTACAATGAGCAGTTCTTC
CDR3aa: CSASTSRAYNEQFF

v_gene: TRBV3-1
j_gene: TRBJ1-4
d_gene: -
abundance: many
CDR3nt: TGTGCCAGCAGCCAGGCGGGGGAAAAACTGTTTTTT
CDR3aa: CASSQAGEKLFF

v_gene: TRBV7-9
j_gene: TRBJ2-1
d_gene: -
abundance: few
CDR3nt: TGTGCCAGCAGCTCCCTCCAACTAGCTCCGTTCTTC
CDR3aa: CASSSLQLAPFF

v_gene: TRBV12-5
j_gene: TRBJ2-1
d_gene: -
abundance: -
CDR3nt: TGTGCTAGTGGTCCCGAGGGGTATGAGCAGTTCTTC
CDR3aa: CASGPEGYEQFF

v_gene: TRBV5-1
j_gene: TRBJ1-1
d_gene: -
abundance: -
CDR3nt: TGCGCCAGCAGCTTGTTGGGGGGAACCACTGAAGCTTTCTTT
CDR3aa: CASSLLGGTTEAFF

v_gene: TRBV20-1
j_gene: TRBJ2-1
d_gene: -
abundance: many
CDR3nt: TGCAGTGCTAGGGACTACCGGACGGACAATGAGCAGTTCTTC
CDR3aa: CSARDYRTDNEQFF

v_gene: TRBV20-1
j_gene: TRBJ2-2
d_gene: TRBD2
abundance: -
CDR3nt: TGCAGTGCTCGGCCTAGCGGGAACACCGGGGAGCTGTTTTTT
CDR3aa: CSARPSGNTGELFF

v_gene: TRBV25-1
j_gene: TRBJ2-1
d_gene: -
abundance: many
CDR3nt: TGTGCCAGCAGTGAATTGGATGAGCAGTTCTTC
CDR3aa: CASSELDEQFF

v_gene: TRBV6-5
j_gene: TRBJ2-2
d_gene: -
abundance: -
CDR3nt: TGTGCCACCACAGGGAACACCGGGGAGCTGTTTTTT
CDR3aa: CATTGNTGELFF

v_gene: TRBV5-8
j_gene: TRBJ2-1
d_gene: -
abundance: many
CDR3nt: TGTGCCAGCAGCTTGCAGCAGTTCTTC
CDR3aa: CASSLQQFF

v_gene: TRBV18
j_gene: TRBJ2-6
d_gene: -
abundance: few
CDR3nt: TGTGCCAGCTCACCATCGGGGGGCCTATCTGGGGCCAACGTCCTGACTTTC
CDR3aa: CASSPSGGLSGANVLTF

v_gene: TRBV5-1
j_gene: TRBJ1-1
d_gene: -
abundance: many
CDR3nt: TGCGCCAGCAGCTTGGGGGACAACACTGAAGCTTTCTTT
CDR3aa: CASSLGDNTEAFF

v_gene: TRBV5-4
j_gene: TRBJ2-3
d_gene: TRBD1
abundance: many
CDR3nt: TGTGCCAGCAGCTTTTGGACAGGACGGAGCGGAGATACGCAGTATTTT
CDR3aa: CASSFWTGRSGDTQYF

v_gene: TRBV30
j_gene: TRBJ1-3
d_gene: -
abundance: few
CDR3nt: TGTGCCTGGAAACACGCTGGAAACACCATATATTTT
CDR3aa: CAWKHAGNTIYF

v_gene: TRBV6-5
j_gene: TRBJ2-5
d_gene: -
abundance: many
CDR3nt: TGTGCCAGCAGTTACTTCAGTGGGGAGACCCAGTACTTC
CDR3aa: CASSYFSGETQYF

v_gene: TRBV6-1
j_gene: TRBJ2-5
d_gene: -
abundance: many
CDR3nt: TGTGCCAGTCGTGGGGCAGGGCTAGAGACCCAGTACTTC
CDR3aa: CASRGAGLETQYF

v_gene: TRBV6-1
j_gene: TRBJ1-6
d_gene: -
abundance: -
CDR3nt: TGTGCCAGCAATAACGGGGCGCCCAATTCACCCCTCCACTTT
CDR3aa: CASNNGAPNSPLHF

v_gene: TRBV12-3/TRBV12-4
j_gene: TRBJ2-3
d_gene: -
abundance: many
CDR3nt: TGTGCCAGCAGTTTGTTCCCCGGGAGCAGCGATACGCAGTATTTT
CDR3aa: CASSLFPGSSDTQYF